What follows are 19 T cell receptor beta chains derived from one specimen sequenced in a study of CD8 T cells in ankylosing spondylitis. TCRdb called the 5' RACE reads again in MiXCR, with one record for every CDR3 protein. Here the sample spans around 100,000 distinct CDR3 sequences, just under 9% being singletons. These receptors lack a known antigen. Notes on the study in general: One TCR beta motif, made up of roughly eight highly homologous variants, appeared characteristic of ankylosing spondylitis blood.

The sequenced sample consisted of blood, either unsorted or a sorted T cell fraction (not recorded which). These receptors all stem from a male donor with ankylosing spondylitis.

This clonotype was seen ten or more times. This chain uses TRBV12-3 or TRBV12-4 with TRBJ2-1; D not resolved. The germline V and J ends were trimmed by 5 bases and 2 bases, with 10 bases remaining between them. The CDR3 is 14 amino acids. The CDR3 loop reads CASSGLGPYNEQFF. CDR3 DNA sequence: TGTGCCAGCAGTGGGCTGGGTCCCTACAATGAGCAGTTCTTC.

At least ten counts were recorded for this clonotype. This sequence joins TRBV13 and TRBJ2-1; D not certain. Trimming pared 2 bases from V and 9 bases from J, leaving 8 bases between. CDR3 length: 12 residues. Per the germline V gene, CDR1 is PRHDT and CDR2 is FYEKMQ (reference sequence). The CDR3 DNA reads as TGTGCCAGCAGCTTAATCTCTATTGAGCAGTTCTTC. It encodes CASSLISIEQFF.

In its sample, this clonotype was seen a few times. The gene calls are TRBV30 and TRBJ2-2; TRBD2 aligns across 9 bases. CDR3 size: 15 residues. CDR1 is GTSNPN, CDR2 SVGIG, per germline (reference sequence). V gave up 2 bases and J gave up 3 bases; unmatched junction bases: 4. The CDR3 region has the DNA TGTGCCTGGAGTAAGGGCGGGAGGGACACCGGGGAGCTGTTTTTT. This codes for CAWSKGGRDTGELFF.

This clonotype was seen repeatedly, ten times or more. This sequence joins TRBV12-3 or TRBV12-4 and TRBJ1-2, with 7 bases identical to TRBD1. CDR3 length: 15 amino acids. The J segment lost 0 bases and the V segment lost 6 bases, leaving 7 bases of the junction unmatched. CDR3 residues: CASSSTGTANYGYTF. DNA for the CDR3: TGTGCCAGCAGCTCTACCGGGACAGCTAACTATGGCTACACCTTC.

The chain links TRBV9 to TRBJ2-7; the match to TRBD2 covers 10 bases. CDR1 and CDR2 (germline): SGDLS, YYNGEE. This CDR3 has 15 amino acids. V lost 2 bases to trimming and J lost 4 bases; unmatched junction nucleotides: 6. The CDR3 protein is CASSVTSGMGYEQYF. The CDR3 DNA reads as TGTGCCAGCAGCGTTACTAGCGGGATGGGGTACGAGCAGTACTTC.

This clonotype showed up just a few times. This chain connects TRBV9 to TRBJ2-2, with D tentatively TRBD2 (5 bases). The CDR3 length is 15 residues. Trimming took off 0 bases at V and 1 base at J, with 7 bases between the two ends. CDR1 is SGDLS and CDR2 is YYNGEE in the germline V gene. The chain's CDR3 is CASSVGSVNTGELFF. The CDR3 DNA sequence: TGTGCCAGCAGCGTAGGTAGCGTGAACACCGGGGAGCTGTTTTTT.

This clonotype has a count of ten or more. The V gene is TRBV6-6, the J gene TRBJ2-7; TRBD1 matches 7 bases. Germline V lookup: CDR1 MNHNY, CDR2 SVGAGI (reference sequence). V trimming: 6 bases; J trimming: 3 bases; junction bases outside the gene matches: 5. The CDR3 loop spans 13 amino acids. CDR3 nucleotides: TGTGCCAGCAGCACCGGGACAGACTACGAGCAGTACGTC. Its protein product is CASSTGTDYEQYV.

Here the CDR3 DNA reads TGTGCCAGCAGCCCCGAACTCAAACAGGGCGCTTTCTTT. Encoded protein: CASSPELKQGAFF. The V call is TRBV12-3 or TRBV12-4, the J call TRBJ1-1, with D possibly matching TRBD1 (6 bases). Trimming removed 6 bases at V and 11 bases at J, with 19 bases between. The CDR3 sequence is 13 residues long.

Many counts were recorded for this clonotype. The chain has TRBV7-6 and TRBJ1-1; 11 positions agree with TRBD1. The junction had 8 bases not matched to a gene; V was cut back by 4 bases and J by 4 bases. Germline lookup yields CDR1 SGHVS and CDR2 FNYEAQ. The CDR3 totals 16 residues. The CDR3 DNA is TGTGCCAGCAGCTCCGGACAGGGGGCGGGAGGCACTGAAGCTTTCTTT. It yields the protein CASSSGQGAGGTEAFF.

This clonotype was seen more than once but under ten times. The chain carries TRBV20-1 and TRBJ2-7; 8 nucleotides line up with TRBD2. This CDR3 is built from 14 residues. In germline, CDR1 is DFQATT, CDR2 SNEGSKA (reference sequence). The V segment lost 5 bases and the J segment 2 bases; nucleotides outside the gene matches: 8. The CDR3 bases are TGCAGTGCTCATGCGCCGGGACTAGCCTACGAGCAGTACGTC. Protein product: CSAHAPGLAYEQYV.

The chain is built from TRBV29-1 and TRBJ1-2, with D unclear. Trimming pared 4 bases from V and 6 bases from J, leaving 9 bases between. This CDR3 spans 11 amino acids. The germline V gene encodes CDR1 SQVTM and CDR2 ANQGSEA. The CDR3 loop is CSVGTGHGYTF. CDR3 bases: TGCAGCGTTGGGACGGGTCATGGCTACACCTTC.

This clonotype was picked up a small number of times. The chain employs TRBV11-2 and TRBJ1-1; 7 bases are shared with TRBD1. J was trimmed by 4 bases and V by 1 base; bases with no gene match: 9. The CDR3 loop spans 16 amino acids. Germline V lookup: CDR1 SGHAT, CDR2 FQNNGV. In DNA, the CDR3 is TGTGCCAGCAGCTTAGTGGGGACAGCCCTAACCACTGAAGCTTTCTTT. Translating gives CASSLVGTALTTEAFF.

This clonotype was found many times. The chain recombines TRBV7-8 with TRBJ2-2; 8 bases map to TRBD2. After removal of 4 bases from V and 2 bases from J, the junction contained 6 bases not matched to a gene. Germline CDR1 and CDR2: SGHVS and FQNEAQ. The CDR3 extends over 16 amino acids. The CDR3 region is CASSSTSGGNTGELFF. CDR3 nucleotides: TGTGCCAGCAGCTCTACTAGCGGAGGAAACACCGGGGAGCTGTTTTTT. The complete variable domain, with remaining parts taken from reference TRBV7-8 and TRBJ2-2, reads GAGVSQSPRYKVAKRGQDVALRCDPISGHVSLFWYQQALGQGPEFLTYFQNEAQLDKSGLPSDRFFAERPEGSVSTLKIQRTQQEDSAVYLCASSSTSGGNTGELFFGEGSRLTVL.

In its sample, this clonotype was seen many times. V usage is TRBV4-1 and J usage is TRBJ2-1; possibly TRBD1 or TRBD2 for D (6 bases each). Germline assignment: CDR1 MGHRA and CDR2 YSYEKL. The CDR3 is made up of 16 amino acids. V was trimmed by 1 base and J by 5 bases, leaving 15 bases between them. CDR3 region: CASSQVSGGIDNEQFF. DNA for the CDR3: TGCGCCAGCAGCCAAGTTTCCGGGGGCATCGACAATGAGCAGTTCTTC.

This clonotype came up a few times. This sequence joins TRBV5-1 and TRBJ2-7, with D perhaps being TRBD1 or TRBD2 (5 bases each). This CDR3 contains 12 residues. Between the trimmed V and J ends, which lost 6 bases and 5 bases, there was a span of 12 bases. Looked up from germline, CDR1 is SGHRS and CDR2 is YFSETQ. The CDR3 region is CASTFGTDEQYF. In nucleotides, the CDR3 is TGCGCCAGCACCTTCGGGACCGACGAGCAGTACTTC.

This clonotype has more than one count but fewer than ten. V gene TRBV7-8 combines with J gene TRBJ2-7; TRBD2 aligns across 8 bases. Germline trimming cut 3 bases from V and 1 base from J; bases unmatched to any gene: 5. The CDR3 runs to 15 residues. CDR1 SGHVS and CDR2 FQNEAQ come from the germline V gene. The CDR3 nucleotides read TGTGCCAGCAGCTTGGGCCTAGCGGGTTCCTACGAGCAGTACGTC. Translated, it gives CASSLGLAGSYEQYV.

On this clonotype: A read error is possible here, since a much larger clone lies one base away. This chain uses TRBV2 with TRBJ1-1; no definite D call. The CDR3 extends over 14 amino acids. V lost 8 bases and J lost 0, with 13 bases in between. CDR1 and CDR2 (germline): SNHLY, FYNNEI. As DNA, the CDR3 is TGTGCCAGCGGAACGCACGGAGTGAACACTGAAGCTTTCTTT. Its translation: CASGTHGVNTEAFF.

This clonotype was observed at least ten times. This chain uses TRBV5-1 with TRBJ2-2, with D maybe TRBD2 (6 bases). Germline V gives CDR1 SGHRS, CDR2 YFSETQ. The length of the CDR3 is 17 residues. V lost 2 bases to trimming and J lost 1 base, with 15 bases between them. The CDR3 loop reads CASSFPNAGRNTGELFF. CDR3 nucleotides: TGCGCCAGCAGCTTTCCAAATGCGGGACGGAACACCGGGGAGCTGTTTTTT.

A word on this clonotype: Likely a read error: the CDR3 ends without its conserved phenylalanine or tryptophan. This chain joins TRBV7-8 and TRBJ1-1; D perhaps matches TRBD1 (5 bases). The germline CDR1 and CDR2 sequences are SGHVS and FQNEAQ. V gave up 4 bases and J gave up 5 bases, with 17 bases separating them. The CDR3 runs to 15 residues. The CDR3 sequence is CASSSDAGGGTEAFI. CDR3 DNA sequence: TGTGCCAGCAGCTCCGACGCCGGGGGAGGAACTGAAGCTTTCATT.